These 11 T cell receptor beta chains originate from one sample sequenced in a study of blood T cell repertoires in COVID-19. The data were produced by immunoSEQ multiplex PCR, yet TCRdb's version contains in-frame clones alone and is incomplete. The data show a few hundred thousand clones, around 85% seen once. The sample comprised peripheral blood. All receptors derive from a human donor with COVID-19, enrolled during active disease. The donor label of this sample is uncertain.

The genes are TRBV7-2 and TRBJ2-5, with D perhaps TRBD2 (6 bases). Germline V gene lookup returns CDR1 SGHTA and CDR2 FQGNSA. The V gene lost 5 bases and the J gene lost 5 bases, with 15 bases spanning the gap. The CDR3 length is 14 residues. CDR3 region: CASSQRTGLETQYF. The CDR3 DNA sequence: TGTGCCAGCAGCCAAAGGACGGGACTGGAGACCCAGTACTTC. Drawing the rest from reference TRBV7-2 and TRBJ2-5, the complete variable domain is GAGVSQSPSNKVTEKGKDVELRCDPISGHTALYWYRQSLGQGLEFLIYFQGNSAPDKSGLPSDRFSAERTGGSVSTLTIQRTQQEDSAVYLCASSQRTGLETQYFGPGTRLLVL.

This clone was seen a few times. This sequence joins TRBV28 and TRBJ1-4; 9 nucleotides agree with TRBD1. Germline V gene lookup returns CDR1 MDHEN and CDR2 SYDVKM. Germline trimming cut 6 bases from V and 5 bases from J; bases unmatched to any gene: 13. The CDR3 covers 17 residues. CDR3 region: CASSSGGGGQGNEKLFF. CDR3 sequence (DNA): TGTGCCAGCAGCTCAGGTGGGGGGGGACAGGGCAATGAAAAACTGTTTTTT.

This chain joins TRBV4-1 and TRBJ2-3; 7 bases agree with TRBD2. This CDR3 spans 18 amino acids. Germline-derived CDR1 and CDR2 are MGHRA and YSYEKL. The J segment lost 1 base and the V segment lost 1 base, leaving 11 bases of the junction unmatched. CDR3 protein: CASSQGRAGRYGTDTQYF. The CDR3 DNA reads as TGCGCCAGCAGCCAAGGCAGAGCGGGGAGGTATGGCACAGATACGCAGTATTTT.

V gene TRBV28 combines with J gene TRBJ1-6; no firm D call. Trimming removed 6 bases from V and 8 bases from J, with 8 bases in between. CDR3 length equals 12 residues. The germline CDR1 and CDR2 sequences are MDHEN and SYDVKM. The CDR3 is CASRRSDSPLHF. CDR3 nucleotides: TGTGCCAGCAGGCGATCGGATTCACCCCTCCACTTT.

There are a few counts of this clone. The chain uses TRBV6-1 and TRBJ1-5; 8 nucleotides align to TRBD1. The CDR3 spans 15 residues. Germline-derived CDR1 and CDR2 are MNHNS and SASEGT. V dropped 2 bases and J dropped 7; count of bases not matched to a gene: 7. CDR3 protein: CASSESTGDGQPQHF. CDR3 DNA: TGTGCCAGCAGTGAATCGACAGGGGACGGGCAGCCCCAGCATTTT.

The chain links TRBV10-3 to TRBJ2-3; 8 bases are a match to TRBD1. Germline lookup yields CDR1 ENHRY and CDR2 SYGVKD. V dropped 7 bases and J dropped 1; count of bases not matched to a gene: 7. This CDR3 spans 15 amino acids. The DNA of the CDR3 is TGTGCCATCAAGTCAACAGGGGGAGGCACAGATACGCAGTATTTT. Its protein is CAIKSTGGGTDTQYF.

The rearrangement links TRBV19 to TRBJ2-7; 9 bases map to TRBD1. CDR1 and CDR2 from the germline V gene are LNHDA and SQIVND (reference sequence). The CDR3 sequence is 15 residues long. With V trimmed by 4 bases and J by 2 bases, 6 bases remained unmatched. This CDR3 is CASSTTGGSTYEQYF. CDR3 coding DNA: TGTGCCAGTAGTACGACAGGGGGATCTACCTACGAGCAGTACTTC.

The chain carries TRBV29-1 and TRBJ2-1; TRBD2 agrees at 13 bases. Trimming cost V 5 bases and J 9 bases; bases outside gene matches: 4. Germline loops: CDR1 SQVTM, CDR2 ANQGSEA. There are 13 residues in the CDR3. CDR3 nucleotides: TGCAGCGTTCGGACTAGCGGGAGATCTGAGCAGTTCTTC. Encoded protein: CSVRTSGRSEQFF.

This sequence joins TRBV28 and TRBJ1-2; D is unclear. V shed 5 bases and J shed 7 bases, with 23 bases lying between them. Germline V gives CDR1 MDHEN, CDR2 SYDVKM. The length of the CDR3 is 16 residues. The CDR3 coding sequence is TGTGCCAGCAGTGAAGATGCTCCGGGGATTGGTCGTGGCTACACCTTC. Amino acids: CASSEDAPGIGRGYTF.

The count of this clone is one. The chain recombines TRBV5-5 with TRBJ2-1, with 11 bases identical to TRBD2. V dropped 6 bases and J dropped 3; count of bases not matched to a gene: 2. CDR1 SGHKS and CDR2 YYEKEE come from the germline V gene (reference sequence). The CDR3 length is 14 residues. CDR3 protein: CASTLAGDYNEQFF. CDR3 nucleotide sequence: TGTGCCAGCACACTAGCGGGAGACTACAATGAGCAGTTCTTC.

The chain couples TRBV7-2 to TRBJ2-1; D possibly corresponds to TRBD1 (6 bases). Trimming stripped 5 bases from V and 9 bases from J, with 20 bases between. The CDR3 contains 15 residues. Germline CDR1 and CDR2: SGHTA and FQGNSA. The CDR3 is CASSPQGRPEGEQFF. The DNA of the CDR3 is TGTGCCAGCAGCCCACAGGGTAGGCCCGAAGGTGAGCAGTTCTTC. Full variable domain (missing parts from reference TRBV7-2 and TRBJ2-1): GAGVSQSPSNKVTEKGKDVELRCDPISGHTALYWYRQSLGQGLEFLIYFQGNSAPDKSGLPSDRFSAERTGGSVSTLTIQRTQQEDSAVYLCASSPQGRPEGEQFFGPGTRLTVL.